This T cell receptor (beta chain) was obtained from a study of blood T cells in healthy people across ages. It was with a sample-barcoded 5' primer and a J-beta primer mix that a second PCR of about 6 to 12 cycles was run. TCRdb processed the 5' RACE reads anew with MiXCR; each CDR3 protein has one entry. In the table there are 1.4 million to 1.5 million distinct CDR3 sequences, about 40% of which are singletons. The CDR3 is made up of 15 amino acids. Germline V gene lookup returns CDR1 MNHEY and CDR2 SMNVEV (reference sequence). With 4 bases removed from V and 2 bases from J, the gap between germline ends came to 14 bases.

The rearrangement links TRBV27 to TRBJ1-2; D not certain. This receptor was identified in a woman aged 18-29 years in good health. The sample taken for sequencing was blood. The CDR3 DNA reads as TGTGCCAGCAGTTCCTCTCCTGGCAGAAACTATGGCTACACCTTC. Amino acids: CASSSSPGRNYGYTF.